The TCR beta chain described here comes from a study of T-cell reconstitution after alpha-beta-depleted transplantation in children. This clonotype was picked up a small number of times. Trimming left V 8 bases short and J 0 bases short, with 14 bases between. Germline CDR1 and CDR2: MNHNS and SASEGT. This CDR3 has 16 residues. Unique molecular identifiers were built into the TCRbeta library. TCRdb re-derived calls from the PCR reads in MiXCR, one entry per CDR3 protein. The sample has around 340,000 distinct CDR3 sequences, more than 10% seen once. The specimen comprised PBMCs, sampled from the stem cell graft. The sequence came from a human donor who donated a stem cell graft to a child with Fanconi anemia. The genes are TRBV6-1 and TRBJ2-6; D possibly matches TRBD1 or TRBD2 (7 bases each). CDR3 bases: TGTGCCAGCGGGAGGGGGCCCCTCTCTGGGGCCAACGTCCTGACTTTC. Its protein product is CASGRGPLSGANVLTF.